This is a list of T cell receptor beta chains from one sample in a study of neoadjuvant anti-PD-1 for oral cavity cancer. TCRdb keeps only in-frame clones here, not all; method: immunoSEQ multiplex PCR. The sample lists roughly 15,000 clones; 65% to 80% were seen once. The sequenced sample was PBMCs, obtained after nivolumab (anti-PD-1) treatment. The receptors shown here come from a person between 40 and 85 years old with oral cavity squamous cell carcinoma. Both conserved end residues are part of each CDR3. A D gene is named only where the DNA matches it firmly. Where a row states a size, it is once, few, many or the class of an expanded clone; other rows omit it.

>TRBJ1-1|NA|TRBV5-1|NA
TGCGCCAGCAGCTTGCAGGGCGGGCAGACTGAAGCTTTCTTT
CASSLQGGQTEAFF
>TRBJ2-5|NA|TRBV6-1|NA
TGTGCCAGCAGTGAAGTTGGGACGAAGGAGACCCAGTACTTC
CASSEVGTKETQYF
>TRBJ1-1|NA|TRBV19|NA
TGTGCCAGTAGTTTCGCTCGGAAGGGGAACACTGAAGCTTTCTTT
CASSFARKGNTEAFF
>TRBJ2-1|NA|TRBV2|TRBD2
TGTGCCAGCAGGGGACTAGCGGAGACCTACAATGAGCAGTTCTTC
CASRGLAETYNEQFF
>TRBJ2-5|NA|TRBV7-9|TRBD1
TGTGCCAGCAGCTCCCAGAGGACAGGGCAAGAGACCCAGTACTTC
CASSSQRTGQETQYF
>TRBJ2-1|NA|TRBV15|TRBD2
TGTGCCACCGGGGACGGATTAGGACTAGCGGGAGTTGAGCAGTTCTTC
CATGDGLGLAGVEQFF
>TRBJ1-2|NA|TRBV14|NA
TGTGCCAGCAGCCAAGGGAACAACTATGGCTACACCTTC
CASSQGNNYGYTF
>TRBJ2-1|NA|TRBV5-4|NA
TGTGCCAGCAGCTTTATGTATTCCGCAGGGGCGCGCGAGCAGTTCTTC
CASSFMYSAGAREQFF
>TRBJ2-1|NA|TRBV5-6|NA
TGTGCCAGCAGCCCGGGGCCTGGGGGGTACAATGAGCAGTTCTTC
CASSPGPGGYNEQFF
>TRBJ1-3|NA|TRBV19|NA
TGTGCCAGTAGTACCGGACGACTCCTTGGAAACACCATATATTTT
CASSTGRLLGNTIYF
>TRBJ2-5|once|TRBV7-2|NA
TGTGCCAGCAGCTTAGTTGTGGGGACCCAAGAGACCCAGTACTTC
CASSLVVGTQETQYF